This T cell receptor (beta chain) was captured by sequencing in a study of T cell responses to AZD1222 COVID-19 vaccine. The wider study: Pooling was applied to second doses at about 4 or about 12 weeks.

J lost 7 bases, V lost 4 bases, and 7 bases had no gene match. CDR3 length: 14 residues. Germline V gene data show CDR1 as SGHRS and CDR2 as YFSETQ. Remarks on this clone: Its antigen is undetermined.

General study findings and limits: All repertoire sampling was performed exclusively after the peak T cell response. It should be noted that donors were predominantly white British and more often female, and clonal diversity was possibly underestimated. Spike was spanned by vaccine-associated CD4 TCRs, which were dominant at 160-218 and 743-854.

Profiling relied on immunoSEQ multiplex PCR, and the TCRdb table lists in-frame clones only, not all of them. Of almost 80,000 clones listed, about nine tenths are singletons. This sequence originates from an adult in good health. This specimen was peripheral blood, taken on day 0 of AZD1222 vaccination. The chain uses TRBV5-1 and TRBJ2-7; 11 bases match TRBD2. This CDR3 is CASSVLAGGGEQYF. In DNA form, the CDR3 reads TGCGCCAGCAGCGTCCTAGCGGGAGGTGGGGAGCAGTACTTC.